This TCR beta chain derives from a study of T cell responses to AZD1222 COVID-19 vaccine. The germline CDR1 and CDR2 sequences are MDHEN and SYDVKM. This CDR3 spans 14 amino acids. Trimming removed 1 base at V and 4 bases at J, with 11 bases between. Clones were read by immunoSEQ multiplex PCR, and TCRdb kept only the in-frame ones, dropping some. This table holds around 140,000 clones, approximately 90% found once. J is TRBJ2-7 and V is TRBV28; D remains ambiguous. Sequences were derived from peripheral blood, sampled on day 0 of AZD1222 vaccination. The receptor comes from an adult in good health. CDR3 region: CASSLYSRPYEQYF. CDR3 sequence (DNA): TGTGCCAGCAGTTTATATTCGAGGCCGTACGAGCAGTACTTC.